The 30 T cell receptor beta chains below come from one sample, sequenced in a study of blood T cell repertoires in COVID-19. Using immunoSEQ multiplex PCR, the repertoire was profiled, and TCRdb retains in-frame clones only, with some absent. Of tens of thousands of clones in the sample, 70% to 80% were seen once. The sequenced sample was peripheral blood. Receptors originate from a woman aged 65 to 85 with acute or convalescent COVID-19.

The CDR3 here is CASSIEESSDGYSYEQYF. The CDR3 coding sequence is TGTGCCAGTAGTATAGAAGAATCATCCGACGGGTACTCCTACGAGCAGTACTTC. The chain carries TRBV19 and TRBJ2-7; D unresolved. There are 18 residues in the CDR3. Per germline, CDR1 LNHDA and CDR2 SQIVND (reference sequence). Between the trimmed V and J ends, which lost 0 bases and 0 bases, there was a span of 18 bases.

The V and J genes are TRBV19 and TRBJ1-4, with 7 bases lining up with TRBD1. The CDR3 is made up of 15 amino acids. The ends lost 7 bases at V and 6 bases at J; junction bases unmatched: 11. Germline-derived CDR1 and CDR2 are LNHDA and SQIVND (reference sequence). CDR3 nucleotide sequence: TGTGCCAGTATATCCCCCGGCAGGGGGGATGAAAAACTGTTTTTT. Its protein is CASISPGRGDEKLFF.

This clone was counted once. The gene calls are TRBV6-5 and TRBJ2-7, with 8 nucleotides matching TRBD1. CDR3 length equals 13 residues. CDR1 MNHEY and CDR2 SVGAGI come from the germline V gene. V trimming: 10 bases; J trimming: 4 bases; junction bases outside the gene matches: 9. CDR3 amino acids: CATRTGSRYEQYF. The CDR3 nucleotides are TGTGCCACCCGGACAGGGTCTAGATACGAGCAGTACTTC.

The chain employs TRBV30 and TRBJ1-1; possibly TRBD1 for D (6 bases). The CDR3 runs 15 residues. The V and J ends lost 3 bases and 0 bases respectively, with 14 bases between them. The germline V gene has CDR1 GTSNPN and CDR2 SVGIG (reference sequence). The CDR3 bases are TGTGCCTGGAGATCAGCGACAGGAATGAACACTGAAGCTTTCTTT. Residues: CAWRSATGMNTEAFF.

This clone was recorded once. The V call is TRBV7-9, the J call TRBJ2-1; 11 bases are a match to TRBD2. The length of the CDR3 is 16 residues. Trimming took 3 bases from V and 1 from J; bases not matched to a gene: 2. Germline assignment: CDR1 SEHNR and CDR2 FQNEAQ (reference sequence). The CDR3 nucleotides are TGTGCCAGCAGCTTTCGGACTAGCGGGTCCTACAATGAGCAGTTCTTC. This codes for CASSFRTSGSYNEQFF.

This chain links TRBV10-3 with TRBJ1-1, with D uncertain. The ends were cut back, 6 bases at V and 3 bases at J, with 14 bases in the middle. The V gene's germline CDR1 is ENHRY and CDR2 SYGVKD. This CDR3 has 14 amino acids. CDR3 sequence: CAIRRGDRDTEAFF. DNA of the CDR3: TGTGCCATCAGGAGAGGAGACCGTGACACTGAAGCTTTCTTT.

This clone came up many times. The V call is TRBV24-1, the J call TRBJ2-1; 16 bases fit TRBD2. Trimming at V came to 10 bases and at J to 8 bases, leaving 4 bases not matched to a gene. The CDR3 has 14 residues. Germline V lookup: CDR1 KGHDR, CDR2 SFDVKD. Here the CDR3 DNA reads TGTGCCACAGGGACTAGCGGGAGGGTTGATGAGCAGTTCTTC. Protein product: CATGTSGRVDEQFF.

V and J are TRBV11-3 and TRBJ2-1; TRBD2 matches at 15 bases. Germline V gene sequence: CDR1 SGHNT, CDR2 YENEEA. The J segment lost 6 bases and the V segment lost 5 bases, leaving 5 bases of the junction unmatched. This CDR3 region has 16 residues. The CDR3 sequence: CASSPGLAGGRNEQFF. For the CDR3, the DNA is TGTGCCAGCAGCCCAGGACTAGCGGGAGGGCGCAATGAGCAGTTCTTC.

The chain carries TRBV7-2 and TRBJ2-7; 8 nucleotides agree with TRBD2. V dropped 0 bases and J dropped 2; count of bases not matched to a gene: 9. CDR3 length: 17 amino acids. Germline V CDR1 and CDR2: SGHTA, FQGNSA. CDR3 DNA sequence: TGTGCCAGCAGCTTAGCCCCCCTAGCGGGTTCCCCCTACGAGCAGTACTTC. It yields the protein CASSLAPLAGSPYEQYF.

V gene TRBV2 combines with J gene TRBJ1-2; 9 bases map to TRBD1. The CDR3 extends over 12 amino acids. Germline V gene sequence: CDR1 SNHLY, CDR2 FYNNEI. The V segment lost 6 bases and the J segment 9 bases; nucleotides outside the gene matches: 5. The CDR3 DNA follows: TGTGCCAGCAGCCGGACAGGGGTGAGCTACACCTTC. Protein product: CASSRTGVSYTF.

DNA for the CDR3: TGTGCCAGTAGTCTGGGTGAACGGGGAGCTTTCTTT. Amino acid sequence: CASSLGERGAFF. The chain combines TRBV19 with TRBJ1-1; D unclear. V lost 5 bases and J 10 bases, leaving 14 bases between the germline ends. The CDR3 length is 12 residues. CDR1 LNHDA and CDR2 SQIVND come from the germline V gene (reference sequence). Looking up the rest from reference TRBV19 and TRBJ1-1 gives the full variable domain: DGGITQSPKYLFRKEGQNVTLSCEQNLNHDAMYWYRQDPGQGLRLIYYSQIVNDFQKGDIAEGYSVSREKKESFPLTVTSAQKNPTAFYLCASSLGERGAFFGQGTRLTVV.

This chain connects TRBV6-1 to TRBJ2-3; tentatively, D is TRBD2 (7 bases). V was pared by 2 bases and J by 5 bases, with 14 bases between. The germline gives CDR1 MNHNS, CDR2 SASEGT. The CDR3 sequence is 15 residues long. DNA of the CDR3: TGTGCCAGCAGTGAATGGGGGAGGGGGGAAGATACGCAGTATTTT. Translating gives CASSEWGRGEDTQYF.

The chain recombines TRBV4-2 with TRBJ1-1; D possibly corresponds to TRBD1 (5 bases). The CDR3 covers 16 residues. From germline, CDR1 is LGHNA and CDR2 YNFKEQ. V lost 3 bases to trimming and J lost 1 base, with 15 bases between them. The CDR3 protein is CASSQVAGVGNTEAFF. CDR3 nucleotides: TGTGCCAGCAGCCAGGTCGCGGGGGTGGGGAACACTGAAGCTTTCTTT.

The CDR3 is CAISESNLAGGSAKNIQYF. The CDR3 coding sequence is TGTGCCATCAGTGAGTCAAACTTAGCGGGAGGGTCAGCCAAAAACATTCAGTACTTC. The rearrangement uses TRBV10-3 and TRBJ2-4, with 11 bases lining up with TRBD2. Germline lookup yields CDR1 ENHRY and CDR2 SYGVKD. Trimming cost V 0 bases and J 0 bases; bases outside gene matches: 7. The CDR3 has 19 residues.

The chain is built from TRBV11-3 and TRBJ1-1; D is perhaps TRBD1 (5 bases). The CDR3 spans 14 residues. The V end lost 2 bases, the J end lost 5 bases, and 12 bases lay between the germline ends. Germline values: CDR1 SGHNT, CDR2 YENEEA. The DNA for the CDR3 is TGTGCCAGCAGCTTACAAGGGCCAGGGACTGAAGCTTTCTTT. The encoded protein is CASSLQGPGTEAFF.

The chain recombines TRBV19 with TRBJ2-5; D is possibly TRBD2 (6 bases). Germline V lookup: CDR1 LNHDA, CDR2 SQIVND (reference sequence). There are 13 residues in the CDR3. The V end lost 2 bases, the J end lost 4 bases, and 8 bases lay between the germline ends. CDR3 bases: TGTGCCAGTAGTATAAATAGCGGAGAGACCCAGTACTTC. Residues: CASSINSGETQYF.

The chain uses TRBV28 and TRBJ1-5, with D unresolved. Germline V lookup: CDR1 MDHEN, CDR2 SYDVKM. The V and J ends lost 3 bases and 1 base respectively, with 13 bases between them. The CDR3 spans 16 residues. The CDR3 region has the DNA TGTGCCAGCAGTTTCTCTGGCAGGTGGAGCAATCAGCCCCAGCATTTT. Encoded protein: CASSFSGRWSNQPQHF.

The chain links TRBV19 to TRBJ1-1, with D possibly being TRBD1 (6 bases). Deletions cut 6 bases from V and 4 bases from J, with 15 bases between. This CDR3 has 14 residues. Germline V gene sequence: CDR1 LNHDA, CDR2 SQIVND (reference sequence). CDR3 bases: TGTGCCAGTAGGGTGGGACACCAGGGCACTGAAGCTTTCTTT. It translates to CASRVGHQGTEAFF.

V gene TRBV19 combines with J gene TRBJ1-6, with D perhaps matching TRBD1 (5 bases). The CDR3 loop spans 15 amino acids. V lost 3 bases, J lost 8 bases, and 14 bases lay in between. In germline, CDR1 is LNHDA, CDR2 SQIVND (reference sequence). CDR3 amino acids: CASSIRGDGDSPLHF. The CDR3 DNA sequence: TGTGCCAGTAGTATTAGGGGCGACGGCGATTCACCCCTCCACTTT.

CDR3 DNA: TGTGCCAGCTCCCACGGACAGGGGGGGAGTGAAAAACTGTTTTTT. It codes for CASSHGQGGSEKLFF. V and J are TRBV18 and TRBJ1-4, with TRBD1 matching 10 bases. CDR3 length: 15 amino acids. V lost 6 bases and J lost 7; bases outside the gene matches: 8. Germline assignment: CDR1 KGHSH and CDR2 LQKENI.

The chain has TRBV2 and TRBJ2-2; D is perhaps TRBD2 (6 bases). The germline CDR1 and CDR2 sequences are SNHLY and FYNNEI. With 5 bases removed from V and 5 bases from J, the gap between germline ends came to 15 bases. This CDR3 has 15 residues. The CDR3 loop is CASSKRLGRTGELFF. DNA for the CDR3: TGTGCCAGCAGTAAGAGACTAGGACGGACCGGGGAGCTGTTTTTT.

This chain links TRBV19 with TRBJ1-5, with 10 bases lining up with TRBD1. The CDR3 is 16 amino acids. Trimming at V came to 4 bases and at J to 6 bases, leaving 9 bases not matched to a gene. CDR1 is LNHDA and CDR2 is SQIVND in the germline V gene (reference sequence). The CDR3 coding sequence is TGTGCCAGTAGTACGCCGGGACAGGGGAGACGTCAGCCCCAGCATTTT. Its protein is CASSTPGQGRRQPQHF.

The chain couples TRBV7-9 to TRBJ2-7, with TRBD2 matching 10 bases. The CDR3 sequence is 17 residues long. CDR1 SEHNR and CDR2 FQNEAQ come from the germline V gene (reference sequence). V dropped 6 bases and J dropped 1; count of bases not matched to a gene: 12. The chain's CDR3 is CASSQTPGTSESYEQYF. The CDR3 bases are TGTGCCAGCAGTCAAACGCCCGGGACTAGCGAATCCTACGAGCAGTACTTC.

The V and J genes are TRBV10-3 and TRBJ1-1, with D perhaps TRBD1 (5 bases). The CDR3 spans 13 residues. The germline V gene encodes CDR1 ENHRY and CDR2 SYGVKD. The ends were cut back, 7 bases at V and 1 base at J, with 10 bases in the middle. The CDR3 loop is CAITPDRNTEAFF. DNA of the CDR3: TGTGCCATCACCCCTGACAGGAACACTGAAGCTTTCTTT.

This clone was detected a few times. V usage is TRBV29-1 and J usage is TRBJ2-7; TRBD1 might be the D (7 bases). CDR3 length equals 12 residues. V was trimmed by 2 bases and J by 6 bases, leaving 11 bases between them. Germline values: CDR1 SQVTM, CDR2 ANQGSEA. CDR3 residues: CSVERQGGEQYF. For the CDR3, the DNA is TGCAGCGTTGAAAGGCAGGGGGGCGAGCAGTACTTC.

This chain uses TRBV7-3 with TRBJ1-2; 8 bases agree with TRBD1. The CDR3 length is 16 residues. The V gene's germline CDR1 is SGHTA and CDR2 FQGTGA. With V trimmed by 0 bases and J by 8 bases, 11 bases remained unmatched. The CDR3 bases are TGTGCCAGCAGCTTAACGAGTACCGACAGGGGATGGGGCTACACCTTC. It encodes CASSLTSTDRGWGYTF. Filled out from reference TRBV7-3 and TRBJ1-2, the complete variable domain reads GAGVSQTPSNKVTEKGKYVELRCDPISGHTALYWYRQSLGQGPEFLIYFQGTGAADDSGLPNDRFFAVRPEGSVSTLKIQRTERGDSAVYLCASSLTSTDRGWGYTFGSGTRLTVV.

This clone was observed a few times. This chain connects TRBV10-3 to TRBJ1-1, with D perhaps matching TRBD1 (5 bases). CDR1 is ENHRY, CDR2 SYGVKD, per germline. This CDR3 comprises 12 residues. Trimming stripped 6 bases from V and 5 bases from J, with 10 bases between. CDR3 sequence: CAIREGRTEAFF. In DNA form, the CDR3 reads TGTGCCATCAGGGAGGGGAGGACTGAAGCTTTCTTT.

This clone was detected only a few times. The chain has TRBV3-1 (or the pseudogene TRBV3-2) and TRBJ2-7; the D is unclear. V gave up 2 bases and J gave up 4 bases, with 15 bases separating them. Germline assignment: CDR1 LGHDT and CDR2 YNNKEL (reference sequence). This CDR3 is 15 amino acids long. The CDR3 loop reads CASSQFPLGGYEQYF. The CDR3 DNA follows: TGTGCCAGCAGCCAATTCCCCCTCGGCGGTTACGAGCAGTACTTC.

The chain carries TRBV9 and TRBJ2-2; D is unclear. The CDR3 covers 15 residues. CDR1 is SGDLS and CDR2 is YYNGEE in the germline V gene. The ends were cut back, 0 bases at V and 2 bases at J, with 8 bases in the middle. DNA for the CDR3: TGTGCCAGCAGCGTAGGGAGATCCAACACCGGGGAGCTGTTTTTT. Translated, it gives CASSVGRSNTGELFF.

V and J are TRBV5-5 and TRBJ2-7; no firm D call. The V gene lost 6 bases and the J gene lost 0 bases, with 13 bases spanning the gap. Germline V gene sequence: CDR1 SGHKS, CDR2 YYEKEE (reference sequence). The CDR3 consists of 14 residues. In DNA, the CDR3 is TGTGCCAGCACCCTTCAGGCGAGCTCCTACGAGCAGTACTTC. Encoded protein: CASTLQASSYEQYF.